Here is one T cell receptor (beta chain) with its context. The sample comes from a study of shared clonotypes between healthy human individuals. Here immunoSEQ multiplex PCR was the method, and the copy in TCRdb shows in-frame clones only, minus some. Among approximately 720,000 clones listed, more than 70% were seen once. V was cut by 3 bases and J by 3 bases, with 15 bases left in between. The CDR3 has 15 residues. Germline V CDR1 and CDR2: MRHNA, SNTAGT. The V gene is TRBV6-4, the J gene TRBJ2-7; TRBD2 is a possible D gene (5 bases). The source is a woman between 25 and 40 years old in good health. Sequenced sample: memory CD4+ T cells sorted from blood. Subset defined: CD45RA-negative fraction. This CDR3 reads CASSEQAADNYEQYF. As DNA, the CDR3 is TGTGCCAGCAGTGAACAAGCGGCGGATAACTACGAGCAGTACTTC.